One sample yielded the 15 T cell receptor beta chains listed below, sequenced in a study of blood T cell repertoires in COVID-19. Method: immunoSEQ multiplex PCR; TCRdb's copy keeps in-frame clones and lacks some. The data show around 620,000 clones, approximately 90% seen once. Sequenced: peripheral blood. These receptors were collected from a young woman with acute or convalescent COVID-19.

J is TRBJ1-2 and V is TRBV28; 11 nucleotides match TRBD1. Germline V gene lookup returns CDR1 MDHEN and CDR2 SYDVKM. V dropped 5 bases and J dropped 6; count of bases not matched to a gene: 11. The CDR3 extends over 16 amino acids. The CDR3 loop is CASSPLGDRGWNGYTF. CDR3 nucleotide sequence: TGTGCCAGCAGTCCATTGGGGGACAGGGGGTGGAATGGCTACACCTTC.

The chain employs TRBV10-2 and TRBJ2-4; a weak D match, TRBD2 (5 bases). The length of the CDR3 is 14 residues. Germline V gene sequence: CDR1 WSHSY, CDR2 SAAADI. Between the trimmed V and J ends, which lost 3 bases and 0 bases, there was a span of 6 bases. The CDR3 protein is CASSEGLAKNIQYF. CDR3 sequence (DNA): TGCGCCAGCAGTGAAGGACTAGCCAAAAACATTCAGTACTTC.

This chain links TRBV5-1 with TRBJ1-5, with 8 bases that match TRBD1. Unmatched junction bases numbered 10, after V lost 3 bases and J lost 2 bases. CDR3 length: 17 residues. Germline V gene sequence: CDR1 SGHRS, CDR2 YFSETQ. Written as DNA, the CDR3 is TGCGCCAGCAGCTCAGCGCCGGGGGGACAGGGCAATCAGCCCCAGCATTTT. Residues: CASSSAPGGQGNQPQHF.

This clone was found once. CDR3 bases: TGTGCCAGCAGTTTGGGTTGGGGGCGAGAGACCAAAAACATTCAGTACTTC. It yields the protein CASSLGWGRETKNIQYF. This chain joins TRBV27 and TRBJ2-4; tentative D call: TRBD1 (6 bases). In germline, CDR1 is MNHEY, CDR2 SMNVEV (reference sequence). This CDR3 comprises 17 residues. V lost 3 bases and J 2 bases, leaving 17 bases between the germline ends.

The CDR3 region has the DNA TGTGCCTGGAGGGACCCCCGGGGGAACACTGAAGCTTTCTTT. This sequence encodes CAWRDPRGNTEAFF. The chain carries TRBV30 and TRBJ1-1; the D is unclear. Germline values: CDR1 GTSNPN, CDR2 SVGIG (reference sequence). The length of the CDR3 is 14 residues. With 3 bases removed from V and 1 base from J, the gap between germline ends came to 12 bases.

This sequence joins TRBV4-1 and TRBJ1-3; D may be TRBD1 (6 bases). The germline gives CDR1 MGHRA, CDR2 YSYEKL. Between the trimmed V and J ends, which lost 3 bases and 0 bases, there was a span of 9 bases. This CDR3 comprises 15 residues. This chain's CDR3 is CASSQLDSSGNTIYF. The DNA for the CDR3 is TGCGCCAGCAGCCAGCTGGACAGCTCTGGAAACACCATATATTTT.

The chain carries TRBV13 and TRBJ2-3; 10 bases align to TRBD1. Germline V gene data show CDR1 as PRHDT and CDR2 as FYEKMQ (reference sequence). This CDR3 comprises 16 residues. V lost 3 bases and J lost 2; bases outside the gene matches: 5. The CDR3 loop reads CASSFRDRGYTDTQYF. The CDR3 coding sequence is TGTGCCAGCAGCTTCCGGGACAGGGGCTACACAGATACGCAGTATTTT.

This clone showed up just a few times. The chain uses TRBV28 and TRBJ1-1, with D unresolved. The germline gives CDR1 MDHEN, CDR2 SYDVKM. V dropped 6 bases and J dropped 0 bases, with 14 bases sitting between them. The CDR3 runs 15 residues. CDR3 loop: CASRQLPILNTEAFF. The CDR3, as DNA: TGTGCCAGCAGGCAACTCCCTATACTGAACACTGAAGCTTTCTTT.

This chain connects TRBV4-1 to TRBJ1-1; tentatively, D is TRBD1 (5 bases). In germline, CDR1 is MGHRA, CDR2 YSYEKL. The V and J ends lost 0 bases and 7 bases respectively, with 12 bases between them. This CDR3 has 14 amino acids. CDR3 sequence reads: CASSQDGSGHEAFF. The CDR3 bases are TGCGCCAGCAGCCAAGACGGGTCAGGGCATGAAGCTTTCTTT.

The V gene is TRBV13, the J gene TRBJ2-7; 9 nucleotides align to TRBD1. The length of the CDR3 is 15 residues. Germline V gene sequence: CDR1 PRHDT, CDR2 FYEKMQ (reference sequence). V gave up 7 bases and J gave up 6 bases; unmatched junction bases: 13. The CDR3 DNA sequence: TGTGCCAGCACCCAGGGGGGACAGGGTTTAAGCGAGCAGTACTTC. Protein sequence: CASTQGGQGLSEQYF.

The rearrangement uses TRBV19 and TRBJ1-2; D is undetermined. Looked up from germline, CDR1 is LNHDA and CDR2 is SQIVND (reference sequence). The ends were cut back, 7 bases at V and 4 bases at J, with 25 bases in the middle. The CDR3 contains 17 residues. CDR3 DNA: TGTGCCAGTAATCGGTGGAGCGGGGAGGCCCCGACCTATGGCTACACCTTC. This translates into CASNRWSGEAPTYGYTF.

This clone was counted once. This chain links TRBV5-5 with TRBJ2-7, with D possibly matching TRBD1 (6 bases). The CDR3 covers 16 residues. Germline values: CDR1 SGHKS, CDR2 YYEKEE (reference sequence). V shed 6 bases and J shed 0 bases, with 19 bases lying between them. The CDR3 coding sequence is TGTGCCAGCACCCACATAGGGGGACCTAGCTCCTACGAGCAGTACTTC. Amino acids: CASTHIGGPSSYEQYF.

The chain links TRBV13 to TRBJ2-2, with a possible D match to TRBD2 (6 bases). The germline V and J ends were trimmed by 5 bases and 7 bases, with 8 bases remaining between them. The CDR3 totals 12 residues. Looked up from germline, CDR1 is PRHDT and CDR2 is FYEKMQ (reference sequence). The CDR3, as DNA: TGTGCCAGCAGCAGGGACTTCGGGGAGCTGTTTTTT. It codes for CASSRDFGELFF.

This sequence joins TRBV4-1 and TRBJ2-2, with a tentative D call TRBD2 (7 bases). Germline V gene data show CDR1 as MGHRA and CDR2 as YSYEKL. This CDR3 region has 17 residues. The V and J ends lost 1 base and 8 bases respectively, with 20 bases between them. The CDR3 region has the DNA TGCGCCAGCAGCCAAGCTAGGGGGGGGATTAGGTTTGGGGAGCTGTTTTTT. This translates into CASSQARGGIRFGELFF.

The chain combines TRBV15 with TRBJ1-5; TRBD1 agrees at 9 bases. The CDR3 is 15 amino acids. With 2 bases clipped from V and 6 bases from J, the junction kept 5 bases outside the gene matches. Germline values: CDR1 LNHNV, CDR2 YYDKDF (reference sequence). CDR3 sequence reads: CATSRPQGAAQPQHF. The CDR3 bases are TGTGCCACCAGCAGACCACAGGGGGCCGCTCAGCCCCAGCATTTT.